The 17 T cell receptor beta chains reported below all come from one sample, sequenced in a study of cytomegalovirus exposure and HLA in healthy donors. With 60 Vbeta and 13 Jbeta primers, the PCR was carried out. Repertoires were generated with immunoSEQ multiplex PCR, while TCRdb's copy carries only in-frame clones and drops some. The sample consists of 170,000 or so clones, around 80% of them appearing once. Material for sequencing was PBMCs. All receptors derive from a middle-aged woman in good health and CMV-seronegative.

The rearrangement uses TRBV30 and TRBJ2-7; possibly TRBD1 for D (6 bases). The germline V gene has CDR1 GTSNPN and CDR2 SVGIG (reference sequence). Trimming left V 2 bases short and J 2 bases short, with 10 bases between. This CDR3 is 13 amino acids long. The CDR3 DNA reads TGTGCCTGGAGTCGGACAGAGACCTACGAGCAGTACTTC. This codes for CAWSRTETYEQYF.

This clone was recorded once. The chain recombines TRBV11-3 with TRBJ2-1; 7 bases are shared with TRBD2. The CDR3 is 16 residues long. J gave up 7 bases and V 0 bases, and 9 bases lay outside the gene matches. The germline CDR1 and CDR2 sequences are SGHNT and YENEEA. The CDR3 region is CASSLETIGGSNEQFF. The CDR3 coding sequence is TGTGCCAGCAGCTTAGAGACCATCGGGGGGTCTAATGAGCAGTTCTTC.

In nucleotides, the CDR3 is TGTGCCAGCAGCGTAGACGGGAGGGGAAATCAGCCCCAGCATTTT. Encoded protein: CASSVDGRGNQPQHF. The chain uses TRBV9 and TRBJ1-5, with D possibly TRBD1 on 5 matching bases. The CDR3 consists of 15 residues. Trimming removed 0 bases from V and 4 bases from J, with 11 bases in between. Germline loops: CDR1 SGDLS, CDR2 YYNGEE. Full variable domain (remainder filled in from reference TRBV9 and TRBJ1-5): DSGVTQTPKHLITATGQRVTLRCSPRSGDLSVYWYQQSLDQGLQFLIQYYNGEERAKGNILERFSAQQFPDLHSELNLSSLELGDSALYFCASSVDGRGNQPQHFGDGTRLSIL.

CDR3 coding DNA: TGCGCCAGCAGCTTGTCCCTAAACAGGGGGCGAAGTTGGGGCTACACCTTC. This translates into CASSLSLNRGRSWGYTF. The chain has TRBV5-1 and TRBJ1-2; TRBD1 aligns across 9 bases. This CDR3 region has 17 residues. The junction had 15 bases not matched to a gene; V was cut back by 1 base and J by 8 bases. Germline CDR1 and CDR2: SGHRS and YFSETQ.

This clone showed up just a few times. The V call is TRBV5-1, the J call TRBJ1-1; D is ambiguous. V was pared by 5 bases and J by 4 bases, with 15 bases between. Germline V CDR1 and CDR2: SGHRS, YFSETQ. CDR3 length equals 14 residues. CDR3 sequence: CASSLTRGPTEAFF. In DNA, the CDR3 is TGCGCCAGCAGTCTCACCCGGGGTCCCACTGAAGCTTTCTTT.

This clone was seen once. CDR3 DNA: TGTGCCAGCAGCTTACCATATAGACAGACAACCCAGTACTTC. Residues: CASSLPYRQTTQYF. The chain joins TRBV7-6 to TRBJ2-5, with a tentative D call TRBD1 (5 bases). The CDR3 contains 14 residues. V was cut by 2 bases and J by 8 bases, with 15 bases left in between. CDR1 is SGHVS and CDR2 is FNYEAQ in the germline V gene.

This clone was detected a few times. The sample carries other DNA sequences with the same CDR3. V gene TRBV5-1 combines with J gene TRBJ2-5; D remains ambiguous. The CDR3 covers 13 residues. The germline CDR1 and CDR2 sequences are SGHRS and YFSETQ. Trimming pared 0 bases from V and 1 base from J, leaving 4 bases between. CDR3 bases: TGCGCCAGCAGCTTGGCTCTCCAAGAGACCCAGTACTTC. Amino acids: CASSLALQETQYF.

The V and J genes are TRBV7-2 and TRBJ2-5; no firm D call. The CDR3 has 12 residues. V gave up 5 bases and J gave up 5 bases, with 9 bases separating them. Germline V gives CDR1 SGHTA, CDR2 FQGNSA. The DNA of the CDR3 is TGTGCCAGCAGCCAACAGCAGGAGACCCAGTACTTC. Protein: CASSQQQETQYF.

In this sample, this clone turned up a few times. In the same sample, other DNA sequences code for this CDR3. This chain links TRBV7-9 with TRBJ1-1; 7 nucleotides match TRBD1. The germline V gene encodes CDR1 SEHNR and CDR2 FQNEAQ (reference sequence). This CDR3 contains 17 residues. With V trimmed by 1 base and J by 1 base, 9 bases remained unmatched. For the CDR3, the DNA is TGTGCCAGCAGCTTAGGAGGTCTAAGGACAGGGAACACTGAAGCTTTCTTT. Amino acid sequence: CASSLGGLRTGNTEAFF.

DNA of the CDR3: TGTGCCAGCAGCGGGACCGGGACAGGGGCTTCCTACGAGCAGTACTTC. As protein: CASSGTGTGASYEQYF. The chain links TRBV9 to TRBJ2-7, with 10 positions matching TRBD1. Looked up from germline, CDR1 is SGDLS and CDR2 is YYNGEE. Trimming removed 3 bases from V and 1 base from J; junction bases left unmatched: 7. The CDR3 extends over 16 amino acids.

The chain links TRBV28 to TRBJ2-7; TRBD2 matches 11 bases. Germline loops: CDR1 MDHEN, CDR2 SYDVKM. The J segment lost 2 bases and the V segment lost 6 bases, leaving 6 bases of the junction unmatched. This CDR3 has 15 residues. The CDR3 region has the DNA TGTGCCAGCAGACTAGCGGGAGCTTCTCCCTACGAGCAGTACTTC. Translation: CASRLAGASPYEQYF.

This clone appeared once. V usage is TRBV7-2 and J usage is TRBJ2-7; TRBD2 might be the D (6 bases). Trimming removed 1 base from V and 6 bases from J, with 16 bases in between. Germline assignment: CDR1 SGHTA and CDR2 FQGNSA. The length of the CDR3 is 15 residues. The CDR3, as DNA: TGTGCCAGCAGCTTAGTCGGGGGAGAGTCGGGCGAGCAGTACTTC. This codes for CASSLVGGESGEQYF. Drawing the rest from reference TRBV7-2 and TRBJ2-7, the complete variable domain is GAGVSQSPSNKVTEKGKDVELRCDPISGHTALYWYRQSLGQGLEFLIYFQGNSAPDKSGLPSDRFSAERTGGSVSTLTIQRTQQEDSAVYLCASSLVGGESGEQYFGPGTRLTVT.

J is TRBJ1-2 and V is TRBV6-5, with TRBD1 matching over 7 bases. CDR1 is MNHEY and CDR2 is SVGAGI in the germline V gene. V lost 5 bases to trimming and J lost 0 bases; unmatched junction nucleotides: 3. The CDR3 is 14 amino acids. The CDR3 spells CASSRDRTNYGYTF. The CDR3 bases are TGTGCCAGCAGTAGGGACAGAACTAACTATGGCTACACCTTC.

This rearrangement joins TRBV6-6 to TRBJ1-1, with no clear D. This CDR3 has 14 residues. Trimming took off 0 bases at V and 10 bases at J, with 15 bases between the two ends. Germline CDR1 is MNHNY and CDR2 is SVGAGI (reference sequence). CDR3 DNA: TGTGCCAGCAGTTACTCCGAGACAAGTCCCGTAGCTTTCTTT. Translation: CASSYSETSPVAFF.

The CDR3 nucleotides are TGTGCCAGCAGCCCCGTCGATTTGAAGGGGAGGGACACTGAAGCTTTCTTT. Amino acids: CASSPVDLKGRDTEAFF. The chain links TRBV11-2 to TRBJ1-1, with a possible D match to TRBD1 (5 bases). Trimming cost V 5 bases and J 3 bases, with 22 bases left between them. Germline V gene data show CDR1 as SGHAT and CDR2 as FQNNGV. This CDR3 region has 17 residues.

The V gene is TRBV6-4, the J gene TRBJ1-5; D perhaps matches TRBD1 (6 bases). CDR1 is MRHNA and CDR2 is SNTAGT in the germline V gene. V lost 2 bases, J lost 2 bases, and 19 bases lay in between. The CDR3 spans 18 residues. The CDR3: CASSDPGRGLYCNQPQHF. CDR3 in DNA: TGTGCCAGCAGTGACCCAGGCAGGGGATTGTATTGCAATCAGCCCCAGCATTTT.

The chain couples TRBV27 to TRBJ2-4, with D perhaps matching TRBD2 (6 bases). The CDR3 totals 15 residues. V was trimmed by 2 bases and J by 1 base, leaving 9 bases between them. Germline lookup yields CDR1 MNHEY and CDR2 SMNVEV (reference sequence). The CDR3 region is CASSLGGSAKNIQYF. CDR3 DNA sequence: TGTGCCAGCAGTTTAGGGGGGTCGGCCAAAAACATTCAGTACTTC.